Below are 19 T cell receptor beta chains sequenced from a single sample in a study of blood T cell repertoires in COVID-19. Here immunoSEQ multiplex PCR was the method, and the copy in TCRdb shows in-frame clones only, minus some. The sample includes 120,000 to 150,000 clones, around nine tenths seen only once; the top ten take 3.5% to 5.5%. Material for sequencing was peripheral blood. These receptors were collected from a woman aged 40 to 49 with acute or convalescent COVID-19.

Only a few counts were recorded for this clone. This rearrangement joins TRBV10-3 to TRBJ2-5; 11 nucleotides agree with TRBD2. This CDR3 region has 15 residues. The J segment lost 2 bases and the V segment lost 6 bases, leaving 5 bases of the junction unmatched. From germline, CDR1 is ENHRY and CDR2 SYGVKD. In DNA, the CDR3 is TGTGCCATCAGACCGGGACTAGCGGCTCAAGAGACCCAGTACTTC. Translation gives CAIRPGLAAQETQYF.

CDR3 loop: CASNSVQGGGEKLFF. The CDR3 coding sequence is TGTGCCAGTAATAGTGTACAGGGCGGGGGAGAAAAACTGTTTTTT. This chain links TRBV19 with TRBJ1-4; D is perhaps TRBD1 (6 bases). The CDR3 is 15 amino acids. V shed 7 bases and J shed 8 bases, with 20 bases lying between them. CDR1 LNHDA and CDR2 SQIVND come from the germline V gene (reference sequence).

The rearrangement joins TRBV7-8 to TRBJ1-5; TRBD1 might be the D (5 bases). V dropped 1 base and J dropped 9 bases, with 13 bases sitting between them. The length of the CDR3 is 14 residues. The V gene's germline CDR1 is SGHVS and CDR2 FQNEAQ. This CDR3 is CASSLGGGGRPQHF. For the CDR3, the DNA is TGTGCCAGCAGCTTAGGGGGGGGAGGAAGGCCCCAGCATTTT.

J is TRBJ1-6 and V is TRBV10-2; no firm D call. From germline, CDR1 is WSHSY and CDR2 SAAADI. The ends were cut back, 2 bases at V and 8 bases at J, with 13 bases in the middle. This CDR3 comprises 15 residues. CDR3 sequence (DNA): TGCGCCAGCAGTGAGAGCGGAACAGTCGATTCACCCCTCCACTTT. Residues: CASSESGTVDSPLHF.

This chain's CDR3 is CATSEGLAGGKSQFF. The CDR3 DNA reads TGTGCCACCAGTGAGGGACTAGCGGGGGGAAAGTCGCAGTTCTTC. The gene calls are TRBV24-1 and TRBJ2-1, with TRBD2 matching 15 bases. V was clipped by 4 bases and J by 12 bases; unmatched bases: 6. The germline CDR1 and CDR2 sequences are KGHDR and SFDVKD. This CDR3 comprises 15 residues.

The rearrangement links TRBV5-1 to TRBJ1-2; TRBD1 is a possible D gene (5 bases). V was pared by 4 bases and J by 4 bases, with 17 bases between. The CDR3 extends over 15 amino acids. Germline values: CDR1 SGHRS, CDR2 YFSETQ. CDR3 sequence: CASSLRGGEGYGYTF. The CDR3 nucleotides read TGCGCCAGCAGCCTTCGGGGAGGGGAGGGCTATGGCTACACCTTC.

This clone was seen only a few times. The V gene is TRBV6-6, the J gene TRBJ2-2; 7 bases map to TRBD1. Germline CDR1 MNHNY, CDR2 SVGAGI (reference sequence). There are 17 residues in the CDR3. Trimming took 5 bases from V and 5 from J; bases not matched to a gene: 14. The CDR3, as DNA: TGTGCCAGCAGTCTCTCCGGACAGGCGACGTGGACCGGGGAGCTGTTTTTT. Its translation: CASSLSGQATWTGELFF.

This clone was seen a single time. The chain employs TRBV29-1 and TRBJ2-7, with 11 bases lining up with TRBD1. The CDR3 extends over 12 amino acids. The V segment lost 6 bases and the J segment 5 bases; nucleotides outside the gene matches: 3. Looked up from germline, CDR1 is SQVTM and CDR2 is ANQGSEA. The CDR3 is CSVGQGANEQYF. The CDR3 DNA sequence: TGCAGCGTCGGACAGGGGGCCAACGAGCAGTACTTC.

This sequence joins TRBV25-1 and TRBJ1-3; D not resolved. Germline V gene sequence: CDR1 MGHDK, CDR2 SYGVNS. V was cut by 5 bases and J by 0 bases, with 17 bases left in between. The CDR3 runs to 17 residues. The CDR3 bases are TGTGCCAGCAGTTACTCGGACTTCCGAAGCTCTGGAAACACCATATATTTT. Amino acids: CASSYSDFRSSGNTIYF. Full variable domain (outside the CDR3, taken from reference TRBV25-1 and TRBJ1-3): EADIYQTPRYLVIGTGKKITLECSQTMGHDKMYWYQQDPGMELHLIHYSYGVNSTEKGDLSSESTVSRIRTEHFPLTLESARPSHTSQYLCASSYSDFRSSGNTIYFGEGSWLTVV.

The chain has TRBV28 and TRBJ2-3, with 11 bases that match TRBD2. The CDR3 has 15 residues. Germline CDR1 MDHEN, CDR2 SYDVKM. V shed 7 bases and J 3 bases; nucleotides not matched to a gene: 6. The DNA of the CDR3 is TGTGCCAGCATGACTAGCGGGATAGGGACAGATACGCAGTATTTT. It translates to CASMTSGIGTDTQYF.

The chain employs TRBV6-6 and TRBJ1-2; D possibly corresponds to TRBD1 (6 bases). The CDR3 spans 16 residues. With 6 bases removed from V and 8 bases from J, the gap between germline ends came to 25 bases. The germline V gene has CDR1 MNHNY and CDR2 SVGAGI (reference sequence). For the CDR3, the DNA is TGTGCCAGCAGCATCAGGGGTGATCAGCCCCAGCAAGGCTACACCTTC. It is translated as CASSIRGDQPQQGYTF.

This clone was observed a single time. The chain combines TRBV4-3 with TRBJ1-3; no firm D call. Per germline, CDR1 LGHNA and CDR2 YSLEER. V was pared by 1 base and J by 0 bases, with 7 bases between. This CDR3 spans 15 amino acids. CDR3 nucleotides: TGCGCCAGCAGCCAAGGGACTATCTCTGGAAACACCATATATTTT. It yields the protein CASSQGTISGNTIYF.

This chain joins TRBV7-9 and TRBJ1-3, with TRBD1 identical over 10 bases. The trim removed 5 bases at V and 3 bases at J, leaving 10 bases unmatched. CDR1 and CDR2 (germline): SEHNR, FQNEAQ (reference sequence). This CDR3 is built from 17 residues. CDR3: CASSKKTGGGYGNTIYF. CDR3 DNA sequence: TGTGCCAGCAGCAAGAAGACAGGGGGCGGGTATGGAAACACCATATATTTT.

The chain uses TRBV28 and TRBJ1-2; D is perhaps TRBD1 (5 bases). Per germline, CDR1 MDHEN and CDR2 SYDVKM. The CDR3 consists of 15 residues. Trimming shortened V by 4 bases and J by 4 bases, and 16 bases separated the two germline ends. The CDR3 DNA reads TGTGCCAGCAGTTGGGGCTCGACAGACTTCTATGGCTACACCTTC. This sequence encodes CASSWGSTDFYGYTF.

The chain links TRBV19 to TRBJ2-1; TRBD2 agrees at 7 bases. Germline V gene sequence: CDR1 LNHDA, CDR2 SQIVND (reference sequence). The V segment lost 7 bases and the J segment 2 bases; nucleotides outside the gene matches: 2. This CDR3 comprises 13 residues. The CDR3 bases are TGTGCCAGTAACGGACTAGCCTACAATGAGCAGTTCTTC. This sequence encodes CASNGLAYNEQFF.

This chain uses TRBV30 with TRBJ2-5; maybe TRBD2 (6 bases). Germline values: CDR1 GTSNPN, CDR2 SVGIG (reference sequence). This CDR3 has 19 residues. V dropped 0 bases and J dropped 1 base, with 24 bases sitting between them. The CDR3 loop reads CAWSVSFLSRGAIQETQYF. The CDR3, as DNA: TGTGCCTGGAGTGTCTCCTTTCTCAGCCGCGGGGCTATCCAAGAGACCCAGTACTTC.

The V and J genes are TRBV27 and TRBJ2-1, with a tentative D call TRBD1 (5 bases). Between the trimmed V and J ends, which lost 2 bases and 2 bases, there was a span of 7 bases. The CDR3 spans 14 residues. Per germline, CDR1 MNHEY and CDR2 SMNVEV (reference sequence). DNA for the CDR3: TGTGCCAGCAGTTTAACAGGCCCCTACAATGAGCAGTTCTTC. It yields the protein CASSLTGPYNEQFF.

This clone was detected a few times. The genes are TRBV2 and TRBJ1-5; TRBD1 aligns across 7 bases. The germline V gene encodes CDR1 SNHLY and CDR2 FYNNEI. The CDR3 extends over 16 amino acids. V lost 6 bases to trimming and J lost 1 base; unmatched junction nucleotides: 9. The CDR3 DNA reads TGTGCCAGCAGAATGGACAGGTGGGGAAGCAATCAGCCCCAGCATTTT. It translates to CASRMDRWGSNQPQHF. Complete variable domain (other parts from reference TRBV2 and TRBJ1-5): EPEVTQTPSHQVTQMGQEVILRCVPISNHLYFYWYRQILGQKVEFLVSFYNNEISEKSEIFDDQFSVERPDGSNFTLKIRSTKLEDSAMYFCASRMDRWGSNQPQHFGDGTRLSIL.

The chain links TRBV12-3 or TRBV12-4 to TRBJ1-4, with D perhaps matching TRBD1 (5 bases). V lost 3 bases to trimming and J lost 10 bases, with 9 bases between them. The CDR3 is made up of 12 amino acids. DNA of the CDR3: TGTGCCAGCAGTTTGGCTGGGGCAAAACTGTTTTTT. This translates into CASSLAGAKLFF.